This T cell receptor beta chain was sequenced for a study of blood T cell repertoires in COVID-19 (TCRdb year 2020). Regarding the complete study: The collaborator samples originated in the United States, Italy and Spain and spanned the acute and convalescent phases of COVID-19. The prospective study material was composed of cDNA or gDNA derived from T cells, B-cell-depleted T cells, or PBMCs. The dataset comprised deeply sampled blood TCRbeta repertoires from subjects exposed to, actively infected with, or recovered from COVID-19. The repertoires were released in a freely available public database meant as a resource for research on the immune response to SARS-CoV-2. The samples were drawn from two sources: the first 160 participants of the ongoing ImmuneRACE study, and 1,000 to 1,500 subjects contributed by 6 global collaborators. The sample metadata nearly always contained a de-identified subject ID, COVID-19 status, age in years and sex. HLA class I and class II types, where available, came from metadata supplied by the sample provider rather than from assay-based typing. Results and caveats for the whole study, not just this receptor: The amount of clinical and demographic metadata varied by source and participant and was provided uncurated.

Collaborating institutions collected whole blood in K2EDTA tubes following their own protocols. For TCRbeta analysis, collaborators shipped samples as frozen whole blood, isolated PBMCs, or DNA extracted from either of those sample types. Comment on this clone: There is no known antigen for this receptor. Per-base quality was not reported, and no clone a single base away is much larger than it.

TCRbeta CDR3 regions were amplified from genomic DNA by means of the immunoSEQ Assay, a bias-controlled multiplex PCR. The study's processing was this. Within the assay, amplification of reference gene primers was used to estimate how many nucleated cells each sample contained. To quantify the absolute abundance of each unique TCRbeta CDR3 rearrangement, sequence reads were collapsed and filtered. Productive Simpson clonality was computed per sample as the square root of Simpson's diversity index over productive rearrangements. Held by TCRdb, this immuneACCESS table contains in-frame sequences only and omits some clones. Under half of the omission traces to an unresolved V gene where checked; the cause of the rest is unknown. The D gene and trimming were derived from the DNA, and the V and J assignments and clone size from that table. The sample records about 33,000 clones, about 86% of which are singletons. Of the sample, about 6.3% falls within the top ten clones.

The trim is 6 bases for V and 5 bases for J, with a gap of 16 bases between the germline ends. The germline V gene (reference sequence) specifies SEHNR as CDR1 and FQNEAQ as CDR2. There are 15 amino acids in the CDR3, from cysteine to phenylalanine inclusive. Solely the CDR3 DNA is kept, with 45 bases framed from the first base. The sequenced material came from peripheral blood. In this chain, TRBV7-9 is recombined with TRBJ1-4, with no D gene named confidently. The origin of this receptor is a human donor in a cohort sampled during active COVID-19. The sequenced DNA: TGTGCCAGCAGGCGGGGTACCGACTTAAATGAAAAACTGTTTTTT. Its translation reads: CASRRGTDLNEKLFF.